The present TCR beta chain was sequenced within a study of cytomegalovirus exposure and HLA in healthy donors. The PCR contained 60 Vbeta and 13 Jbeta primers. The assay was immunoSEQ multiplex PCR, and TCRdb's table has in-frame clones only and misses some. The repertoire holds 150,000 to 200,000 clones, with 80% to 85% as singletons. General study findings and limits: The study carried out a later analysis of TCR beta sequences. It associated roughly 17,000 of them with specific HLA alleles at a false discovery rate of 0.05.

V was shortened by 6 bases and J by 1 base, with 13 bases between the two germline ends. The CDR3 is 14 amino acids. CDR1 is SGHNT and CDR2 is YYREEE in the germline V gene (reference sequence). Regarding this clone: The antigen remains unidentified.

This receptor was taken from a woman in her late teens or twenties in good health and CMV-seronegative. The chain combines TRBV5-4 with TRBJ1-1, with D possibly matching TRBD1 (5 bases). What was sequenced was PBMCs. CDR3 sequence (DNA): TGTGCCAGCACCCCGGTCGGGGGGAACACTGAAGCTTTCTTT. Its protein product is CASTPVGGNTEAFF.